These 23 T cell receptor beta chains share one sample of origin, sequenced in a study of blood T cells in healthy people across ages. The use of a sample-barcoded 5' primer and a J-beta primer mix characterized a second PCR of roughly 7 to 12 cycles. One entry per CDR3 protein, called by TCRdb with MiXCR from the 5' RACE reads. The sample shows some 1.1 million distinct CDR3 sequences, 35% to 40% of them seen only once. Sequenced material: blood. Every receptor here comes from a man aged 18 to 29 in good health.

The chain carries TRBV27 and TRBJ2-7; a possible D gene is TRBD2 (6 bases). Germline CDR1 reads MNHEY; CDR2 reads SMNVEV (reference sequence). Trimming cost V 5 bases and J 7 bases, with 15 bases left between them. The CDR3 consists of 13 residues. The CDR3 DNA reads TGTGCCAGCAGTCTCAATAGCGGCAATGAGCAGTACTTC. Its protein product is CASSLNSGNEQYF.

This clonotype showed up just a few times. V is TRBV29-1 and J is TRBJ2-1, with D tentatively TRBD1 (5 bases). V shed 2 bases and J shed 8 bases, with 7 bases lying between them. The CDR3 has 11 residues. Per germline, CDR1 SQVTM and CDR2 ANQGSEA. CDR3 coding DNA: TGCAGCGTTGAACAGGGCCATGAGCAGTTCTTC. This sequence encodes CSVEQGHEQFF.

The rearrangement joins TRBV5-6 to TRBJ2-5; 7 bases map to TRBD1. Germline V gene data show CDR1 as SGHDT and CDR2 as YYEEEE. The V gene end was trimmed by 4 bases and the J gene end by 3 bases; junction bases not matched to a gene: 9. CDR3 length equals 15 residues. The CDR3 sequence is CASSPRDGQEETQYF. In DNA, the CDR3 is TGTGCCAGCAGCCCGAGGGACGGACAGGAAGAGACCCAGTACTTC.

This clonotype was recorded a few times. CDR3 sequence: CASSPDRDDQPQHF. The CDR3, as DNA: TGTGCCAGCAGCCCGGACAGGGATGATCAGCCCCAGCATTTT. V is TRBV7-9 and J is TRBJ1-5, with 8 bases fitting TRBD1. Germline V gene sequence: CDR1 SEHNR, CDR2 FQNEAQ (reference sequence). J gave up 5 bases and V 5 bases, and 5 bases lay outside the gene matches. CDR3 size: 14 residues.

The sample holds a few counts of this clonotype. The gene calls are TRBV20-1 and TRBJ1-2; TRBD1 might be the D (6 bases). V was shortened by 1 base and J by 7 bases, with 13 bases between the two germline ends. The CDR3 extends over 13 amino acids. Germline CDR1 reads DFQATT; CDR2 reads SNEGSKA (reference sequence). The CDR3 coding sequence is TGCAGTGCTAGAGCACAGGGACCTGGTGGCTACACCTTC. This sequence encodes CSARAQGPGGYTF.

This clonotype was seen a few times. The CDR3 DNA reads TGTGCCAGCAGTGACACCCCCGCGCAGTACTTC. This sequence encodes CASSDTPAQYF. The chain carries TRBV2 and TRBJ2-5; D is undetermined. V was clipped by 3 bases and J by 11 bases, with 10 bases between them. Germline CDR1 is SNHLY and CDR2 is FYNNEI. The CDR3 sequence is 11 residues long.

The V and J genes are TRBV28 and TRBJ2-6, with 8 bases identical to TRBD1. CDR3 size: 20 residues. Germline V CDR1 and CDR2: MDHEN, SYDVKM. V gave up 3 bases and J gave up 0 bases; unmatched junction bases: 13. The DNA for the CDR3 is TGTGCCAGCAGTTTTCTAAAGAGGACAGGGATTATCTCTGGGGCCAACGTCCTGACTTTC. The encoded protein is CASSFLKRTGIISGANVLTF. The full variable domain, rest sourced from reference TRBV28 and TRBJ2-6, is DVKVTQSSRYLVKRTGEKVFLECVQDMDHENMFWYRQDPGLGLRLIYFSYDVKMKEKGDIPEGYSVSREKKERFSLILESASTNQTSMYLCASSFLKRTGIISGANVLTFGAGSRLTVL.

The J gene is TRBJ2-2, the V gene TRBV3-1; D is possibly TRBD1 or TRBD2 (6 bases each). V lost 2 bases and J lost 6, with 10 bases in between. CDR1 and CDR2 from the germline V gene are LGHDT and YNNKEL (reference sequence). The CDR3 contains 14 residues. The CDR3 DNA sequence: TGTGCCAGCAGCCAACAGGGGAGGCCCGGGGAGCTGTTTTTT. Protein product: CASSQQGRPGELFF.

This clonotype was seen at least ten times. The rearrangement joins TRBV10-3 to TRBJ1-2; possibly TRBD1 for D (6 bases). Germline CDR1 reads ENHRY; CDR2 reads SYGVKD. CDR3 length: 16 amino acids. V was cut by 0 bases and J by 0 bases, with 11 bases left in between. CDR3 protein: CAISESDRRTNYGYTF. The CDR3 nucleotides read TGTGCCATCAGTGAGTCCGACAGGCGGACTAACTATGGCTACACCTTC.

The chain has TRBV7-2 and TRBJ2-7; D is possibly TRBD1 (6 bases). CDR1 and CDR2 (germline): SGHTA, FQGNSA. The CDR3 sequence is 14 residues long. With 5 bases removed from V and 5 bases from J, the gap between germline ends came to 16 bases. The CDR3 sequence: CASSLQGVLDEQYF. In nucleotides, the CDR3 is TGTGCCAGCAGCCTACAGGGTGTCCTAGACGAGCAGTACTTC.

This clonotype was found a few times. The chain combines TRBV7-2 with TRBJ2-3; 7 bases fit TRBD2. Germline loops: CDR1 SGHTA, CDR2 FQGNSA. The CDR3 sequence is 15 residues long. The J segment lost 5 bases and the V segment lost 2 bases, leaving 7 bases of the junction unmatched. CDR3 bases: TGTGCCAGCAGCTTAAGCGGGGTCCGGTTAGATACGCAGTATTTT. This encodes CASSLSGVRLDTQYF.

This clonotype has just a few counts. The chain recombines TRBV7-3 with TRBJ2-1; D unresolved. The CDR3 runs 15 residues. Trimming removed 0 bases at V and 8 bases at J, with 14 bases between. Germline values: CDR1 SGHTA, CDR2 FQGTGA. The CDR3 DNA reads TGTGCCAGCAGCTTAACCGAACAGTCGGGCGATGAGCAGTTCTTC. It yields the protein CASSLTEQSGDEQFF.

This clonotype showed up just once. V is TRBV28 and J is TRBJ2-4; a weak D match, TRBD1 (5 bases). With the DNA end fitting TRBJ2-7 better, the J assignment may be wrong. Germline CDR1 MDHEN, CDR2 SYDVKM. The CDR3 contains 14 residues. CDR3 protein: CASSLSHQGSEQYF. The CDR3 DNA is TGTGCCAGCAGTTTATCTCATCAGGGATCCGAGCAGTACTTC.

The table lists this clonotype with a count of one. The rearrangement uses TRBV10-3 and TRBJ2-1; D perhaps matches TRBD2 (6 bases). Germline loops: CDR1 ENHRY, CDR2 SYGVKD. The CDR3 is made up of 14 amino acids. Deletions cut 6 bases from V and 0 bases from J, with 9 bases between. DNA for the CDR3: TGTGCCATCAGGATGGAGGGCTCCTACAATGAGCAGTTCTTC. Its translation is CAIRMEGSYNEQFF.

This rearrangement joins TRBV7-2 to TRBJ2-5, with 7 bases that match TRBD2. Unmatched junction bases numbered 14, after V lost 5 bases and J lost 2 bases. The CDR3 contains 17 residues. Germline V gives CDR1 SGHTA, CDR2 FQGNSA. As DNA, the CDR3 is TGTGCCAGCAGCCACGATTATTACCTAGCGGATCAAGAGACCCAGTACTTC. Residues: CASSHDYYLADQETQYF.

The J gene is TRBJ1-2, the V gene TRBV4-3; possible D gene TRBD1, 6 bases. The CDR3 runs to 16 residues. The V gene lost 0 bases and the J gene lost 8 bases, with 19 bases spanning the gap. Germline CDR1 and CDR2: LGHNA and YSLEER. CDR3 in amino acids: CASSQDLRTGKGGYTF. The CDR3 coding sequence is TGCGCCAGCAGCCAAGATCTTAGAACAGGGAAAGGAGGCTACACCTTC.

This clonotype was seen a few times. The V call is TRBV9, the J call TRBJ2-1; TRBD2 matches 8 bases. The junction had 5 bases not matched to a gene; V was cut back by 3 bases and J by 3 bases. The V gene's germline CDR1 is SGDLS and CDR2 YYNGEE. This CDR3 comprises 15 residues. The CDR3 loop reads CASSDSGVLYNEQFF. CDR3 DNA: TGTGCCAGCAGCGATAGCGGGGTCCTCTACAATGAGCAGTTCTTC.

This chain connects TRBV6-5 to TRBJ2-3, with 8 positions matching TRBD2. There are 16 residues in the CDR3. The germline V gene encodes CDR1 MNHEY and CDR2 SVGAGI. Trimming took 2 bases from V and 0 from J; bases not matched to a gene: 4. CDR3 sequence: CASSYGAGGSTDTQYF. The CDR3 nucleotides are TGTGCCAGCAGTTACGGCGCGGGAGGAAGCACAGATACGCAGTATTTT.

The gene calls are TRBV5-6 and TRBJ2-3; D may be TRBD2 (5 bases). The CDR3 totals 13 residues. V lost 9 bases, J lost 0 bases, and 11 bases lay in between. Germline lookup yields CDR1 SGHDT and CDR2 YYEEEE. The CDR3 DNA reads TGTGCCACCGGACTCGTTAGCACAGATACGCAGTATTTT. Residues: CATGLVSTDTQYF.

This chain links TRBV7-2 with TRBJ2-3, with 8 bases that match TRBD2. This CDR3 spans 16 amino acids. The J segment lost 2 bases and the V segment lost 1 base, leaving 5 bases of the junction unmatched. Germline CDR1 reads SGHTA; CDR2 reads FQGNSA. CDR3 nucleotides: TGTGCCAGCAGCTTAGGGGTAGCGGGGAACACAGATACGCAGTATTTT. As protein: CASSLGVAGNTDTQYF.

V is TRBV25-1 and J is TRBJ1-5; D may be TRBD1 (5 bases). V was pared by 4 bases and J by 4 bases, with 14 bases between. Germline V lookup: CDR1 MGHDK, CDR2 SYGVNS. The length of the CDR3 is 15 residues. The CDR3 is CASSGSRDGNQPQHF. The CDR3, as DNA: TGTGCCAGCAGTGGATCCAGGGATGGGAATCAGCCCCAGCATTTT.

A note on this clonotype: One junction end does not reproduce the germline sequence, and a read error may be involved. CDR3 sequence: CARRMRGDNTEAFF. In DNA form, the CDR3 reads TGTGCCCGACGGATGCGAGGGGACAACACCGAAGCTTTCTTT. The rearrangement joins TRBV2 to TRBJ1-1; D perhaps matches TRBD1 (6 bases). This CDR3 is 14 amino acids long. Germline values: CDR1 SNHLY, CDR2 FYNNEI.

This clonotype has only a few counts. The rearrangement uses TRBV27 and TRBJ2-1, with TRBD2 matching over 10 bases. The DNA end favors TRBJ2-7, so the J call may be wrong. The CDR3 is 16 residues long. CDR1 MNHEY and CDR2 SMNVEV come from the germline V gene (reference sequence). The CDR3 sequence is CASSLSGGFSYNEQYF. The CDR3 bases are TGTGCCAGCAGTCTTAGCGGGGGGTTCTCCTACAATGAGCAGTACTTC.